This is a list of T cell receptor beta chains from one sample in a study of T cell responses to AZD1222 COVID-19 vaccine. Here immunoSEQ multiplex PCR was the method, and the copy in TCRdb shows in-frame clones only, minus some. The sample includes approximately 200,000 clones, roughly 94% of them seen just once. The starting material was peripheral blood, obtained 28 days after the second dose of the MenACWY control vaccine. The receptors were gathered from an adult who received the MenACWY meningococcal vaccine as a control. Each CDR3 is given with its conserved first and last residue. The order of the fields is clone size, J gene, D gene, V gene, CDR3 DNA, CDR3 protein. D genes are given only for firm matches. Clone sizes are given selectively: once, few, many, or a class where the clone is expanded.

clone_size: once
j_call: TRBJ2-2
d_call: NA
v_call: TRBV7-8
cdr3_nt: TGTGCCAGCAGCTTAGTCCCTATCGGGGAGAACACCGGGGAGCTGTTTTTT
cdr3_aa: CASSLVPIGENTGELFF

clone_size: NA
j_call: TRBJ2-3
d_call: NA
v_call: TRBV9
cdr3_nt: TGTGCCAGCACCATTGGGGGCGAAGGGGATACGCAGTATTTT
cdr3_aa: CASTIGGEGDTQYF

clone_size: NA
j_call: TRBJ2-7
d_call: TRBD1
v_call: TRBV5-1
cdr3_nt: TGCGCCAGCAGCACCGGGACAGACTACGAGCAGTACTTC
cdr3_aa: CASSTGTDYEQYF

clone_size: NA
j_call: TRBJ2-3
d_call: TRBD1
v_call: TRBV5-4
cdr3_nt: TGTGCCAGCAGGGGACAGGGTACGGGAGATACGCAGTATTTT
cdr3_aa: CASRGQGTGDTQYF

clone_size: once
j_call: TRBJ1-2
d_call: TRBD1
v_call: TRBV9
cdr3_nt: TGTGCCAGCAGCCCCCGCAGGGGGGAAGACACCTTC
cdr3_aa: CASSPRRGEDTF

clone_size: NA
j_call: TRBJ2-2
d_call: TRBD2
v_call: TRBV3-1/TRBV3-2
cdr3_nt: TGTGCCAGCAGCCTTGGGACTAGCGGGAGTGGGAACACCGGGGAGCTGTTTTTT
cdr3_aa: CASSLGTSGSGNTGELFF

clone_size: NA
j_call: TRBJ2-7
d_call: TRBD1
v_call: TRBV27
cdr3_nt: TGTGCCAGCAGTTTCAGGGGGCGCCCCTACGAGCAGTACTTC
cdr3_aa: CASSFRGRPYEQYF

clone_size: NA
j_call: TRBJ2-7
d_call: NA
v_call: TRBV2
cdr3_nt: TGTGCCAGCAGTGAAATTCGAGGGGAGCAGTACTTC
cdr3_aa: CASSEIRGEQYF

clone_size: once
j_call: TRBJ2-1
d_call: NA
v_call: TRBV2
cdr3_nt: TGTGCCAGCAGACCCGGAGGGGGCCTCAATGAGCAGTTCTTC
cdr3_aa: CASRPGGGLNEQFF

clone_size: NA
j_call: TRBJ1-4
d_call: NA
v_call: TRBV5-4
cdr3_nt: TGTGCCAGCAGCTTGTCAGGGAGGGAGGAAAAACTGTTTTTT
cdr3_aa: CASSLSGREEKLFF

clone_size: NA
j_call: TRBJ1-6
d_call: TRBD1
v_call: TRBV7-8
cdr3_nt: TGTGCCAGCAGCTTTCGGGTCGGACAGGGATTGGAGAGCTCCTATAATTCACCCCTCCACTTT
cdr3_aa: CASSFRVGQGLESSYNSPLHF

clone_size: NA
j_call: TRBJ1-1
d_call: NA
v_call: TRBV7-6
cdr3_nt: TGTGCCAGCAGCCTAGCCTTCCGGGACAAAGCTTTCTTT
cdr3_aa: CASSLAFRDKAFF

clone_size: NA
j_call: TRBJ2-1
d_call: NA
v_call: TRBV19
cdr3_nt: TGTGCCACCCGGGCGGGAAGGTCCTACAATGAGCAGTTCTTC
cdr3_aa: CATRAGRSYNEQFF

clone_size: NA
j_call: TRBJ2-1
d_call: NA
v_call: TRBV27
cdr3_nt: TGTGCCAGCAGTTTCTGGGGACTTAAAAACGATGAGCAGTTCTTC
cdr3_aa: CASSFWGLKNDEQFF

clone_size: NA
j_call: TRBJ1-1
d_call: TRBD1
v_call: TRBV18
cdr3_nt: TGTGCCAGCTCACCGCGGGACAGGGGTGCTTTCTTT
cdr3_aa: CASSPRDRGAFF

clone_size: NA
j_call: TRBJ1-3
d_call: TRBD1
v_call: TRBV4-1
cdr3_nt: TGCGCCAGCAGCCACCCACTAAGGGGGCGCAGGGAGGGTCGGAACACCATATATTTT
cdr3_aa: CASSHPLRGRREGRNTIYF

clone_size: NA
j_call: TRBJ2-5
d_call: NA
v_call: TRBV13
cdr3_nt: TGTGCCAGCAGCGTACTCCAAGAGACCCAGTACTTC
cdr3_aa: CASSVLQETQYF